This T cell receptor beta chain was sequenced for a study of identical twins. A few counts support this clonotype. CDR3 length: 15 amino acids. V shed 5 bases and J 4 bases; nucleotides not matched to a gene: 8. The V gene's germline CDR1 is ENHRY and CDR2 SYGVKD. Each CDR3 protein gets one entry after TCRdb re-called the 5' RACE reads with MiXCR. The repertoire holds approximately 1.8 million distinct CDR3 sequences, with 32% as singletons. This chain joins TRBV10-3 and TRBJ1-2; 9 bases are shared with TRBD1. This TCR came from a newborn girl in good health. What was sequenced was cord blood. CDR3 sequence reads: CAISLKGQGAYGYTF. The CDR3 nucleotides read TGTGCCATCAGTCTAAAGGGACAGGGTGCCTATGGCTACACCTTC.